Detailed here is one TCR beta chain. This clone was counted a few times. No cognate antigen has been identified for it. Base-call qualities are not available, and no considerably larger clone is one nucleotide away. This sample is drawn from a study of T cell clonotyping in hematopoietic cell transplantation (dated by TCRdb to the early 2020s). Study-wide context: The study collected 135 blood samples from 35 to 40 consecutive transplant recipients and their related donors. Patients were recruited between late 2015 and 2017 and followed until late 2020 or death. Findings and caveats that apply to the study as a whole: Donor and pretransplant recipient Inverse Simpson Index values predicted broader posttransplant TCR repertoire diversity. The sample size was limited and the cells went unsorted, which meant the CD4 and CD8 repertoire contributions could not be told apart. Only a small fraction of recipient repertoires overlapped donor repertoires, with over 95% appearing de novo at the given depth. After transplant, TCR diversity in recipients dropped, and pathologically expanded clonotypes increased progressively from day 30 to day 180.

TCR beta CDR3 regions were amplified from genomic DNA with the immunoSEQ assay, a bias-controlled multiplex PCR using V- and J-specific primers. In a second PCR step, the CDR3 amplicons were tagged with a proprietary barcode plus Illumina adapter sequences. An Illumina MiSeq instrument was used to sequence the CDR3 libraries. The study's processing was this. Export and quality control were done with immunoSEQ Analyzer 3.0, while downstream analyses used R Bioconductor and Immunarch. Only productive rearrangements in the normalized downsampled data set went into calculating the repertoire metrics. In the normalized cohort, clonotypes with more than 5 templates were defined as pathologically expanded. The Inverse Simpson Index was used to measure repertoire diversity. To capture all clonotypes, CMV-specificity analyses were performed on the non-normalized data set. The immuneACCESS repertoire file appears here via TCRdb, limited to in-frame rearrangements. These files lack a portion of the clones; in checked studies, under half of the deficit traces to unresolved V genes, and the cause of the others is not known. V and J calls and clone size are those listed in that table; D and trimming were worked out from the DNA. Recorded for this sample are fewer than 25,000 clones; approximately 80% of them occurred a single time. The top ten constitute roughly 15% of the sample.

The germline V gene encodes CDR1 LGHNA and CDR2 YNFKEQ. Its CDR3 holds 17 amino acids, cysteine through phenylalanine. Only the CDR3 region is kept as DNA, spanning 51 bases read in frame from base 1. Compared with germline, V lacks 1 base and J lacks 5 bases; bases without a gene match: 13. Blood samples for TCR beta sequencing were provided by related transplant donors. Nuclei Lysis Solution was used to extract genomic DNA from fresh or cryopreserved unfractionated peripheral blood mononuclear cells. The sequenced sample consisted of peripheral blood mononuclear cells. This receptor chain uses TRBV4-2 and TRBJ2-5, and 7 junction bases match TRBD2. This clonotype was obtained from a man in his 60s in good health. Some clones in this sample may be carry-over from other donors' samples. CDR3 reads: CASSQVGGAGDVETQYF. The DNA is as follows: TGTGCCAGCAGCCAAGTAGGTGGGGCGGGGGATGTGGAGACCCAGTACTTC.